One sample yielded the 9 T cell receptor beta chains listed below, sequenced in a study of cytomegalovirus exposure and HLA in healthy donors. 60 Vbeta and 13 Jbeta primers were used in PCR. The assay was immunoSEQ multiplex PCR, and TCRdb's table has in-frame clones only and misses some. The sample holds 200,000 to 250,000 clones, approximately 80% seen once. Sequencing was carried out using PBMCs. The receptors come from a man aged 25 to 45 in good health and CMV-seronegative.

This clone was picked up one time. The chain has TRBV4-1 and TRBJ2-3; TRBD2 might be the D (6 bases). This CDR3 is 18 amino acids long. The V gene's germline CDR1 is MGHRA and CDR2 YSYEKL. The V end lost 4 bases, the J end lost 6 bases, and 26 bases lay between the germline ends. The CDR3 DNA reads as TGCGCCAGCAGCCCCTTCGGTAGTGCGGGGCATGGTGCGGATACGCAGTATTTT. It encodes CASSPFGSAGHGADTQYF.

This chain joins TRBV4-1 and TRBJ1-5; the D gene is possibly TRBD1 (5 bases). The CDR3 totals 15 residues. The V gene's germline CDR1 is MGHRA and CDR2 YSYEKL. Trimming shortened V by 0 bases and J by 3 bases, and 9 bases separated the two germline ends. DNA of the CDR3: TGCGCCAGCAGCCAAGACAGGGTTTACAATCAGCCCCAGCATTTT. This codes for CASSQDRVYNQPQHF.

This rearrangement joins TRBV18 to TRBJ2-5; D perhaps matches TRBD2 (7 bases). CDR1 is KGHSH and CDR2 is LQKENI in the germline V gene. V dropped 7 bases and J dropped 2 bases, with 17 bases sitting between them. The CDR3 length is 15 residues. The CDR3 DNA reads TGTGCCAGCTTCCCTGCGCGGGGGCAACAAGAGACCCAGTACTTC. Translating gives CASFPARGQQETQYF.

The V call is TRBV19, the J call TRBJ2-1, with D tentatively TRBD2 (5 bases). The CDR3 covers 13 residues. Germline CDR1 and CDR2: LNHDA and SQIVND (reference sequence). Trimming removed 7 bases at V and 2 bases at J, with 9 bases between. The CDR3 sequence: CASKEGTYNEQFF. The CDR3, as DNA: TGTGCCAGTAAAGAGGGCACCTACAATGAGCAGTTCTTC.

Here the CDR3 reads CASSLSSGANVLTF. Here the CDR3 DNA reads TGTGCCAGCAGCTTGAGCTCTGGGGCCAACGTCCTGACTTTC. This rearrangement joins TRBV7-3 to TRBJ2-6, with D uncertain. V lost 3 bases and J lost 0, with 3 bases in between. Germline V gives CDR1 SGHTA, CDR2 FQGTGA. The CDR3 extends over 14 amino acids. Full variable domain (outside the CDR3, taken from reference TRBV7-3 and TRBJ2-6): GAGVSQTPSNKVTEKGKYVELRCDPISGHTALYWYRQSLGQGPEFLIYFQGTGAADDSGLPNDRFFAVRPEGSVSTLKIQRTERGDSAVYLCASSLSSGANVLTFGAGSRLTVL.

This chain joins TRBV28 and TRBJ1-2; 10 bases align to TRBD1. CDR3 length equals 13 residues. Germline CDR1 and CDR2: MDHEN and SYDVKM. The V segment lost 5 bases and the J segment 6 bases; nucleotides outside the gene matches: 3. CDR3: CASSIGTGDGYTF. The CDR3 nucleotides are TGTGCCAGCAGTATCGGGACAGGGGATGGCTACACCTTC.

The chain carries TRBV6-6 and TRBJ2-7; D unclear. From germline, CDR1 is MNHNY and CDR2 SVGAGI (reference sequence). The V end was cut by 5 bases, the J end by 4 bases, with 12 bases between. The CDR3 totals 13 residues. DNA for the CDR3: TGTGCCAGCAGTGAGGCTCGCTTATACGAGCAGTACTTC. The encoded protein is CASSEARLYEQYF.

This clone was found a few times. The CDR3 DNA is TGCGCCAGCAGCTTGGCGGGACAGACCTACGAGCAGTACTTC. It is translated as CASSLAGQTYEQYF. The chain is built from TRBV5-1 and TRBJ2-5; 7 bases line up with TRBD1. The J call could be wrong; TRBJ2-7 is a better fit for the DNA end. Germline V gives CDR1 SGHRS, CDR2 YFSETQ. CDR3 length: 14 residues.

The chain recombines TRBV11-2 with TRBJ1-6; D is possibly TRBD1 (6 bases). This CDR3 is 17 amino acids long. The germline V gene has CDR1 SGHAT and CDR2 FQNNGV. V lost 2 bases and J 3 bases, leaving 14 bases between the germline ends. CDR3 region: CASSLSRTAYYNSPLHF. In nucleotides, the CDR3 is TGTGCCAGCAGCTTATCCCGGACAGCTTACTATAATTCACCCCTCCACTTT.